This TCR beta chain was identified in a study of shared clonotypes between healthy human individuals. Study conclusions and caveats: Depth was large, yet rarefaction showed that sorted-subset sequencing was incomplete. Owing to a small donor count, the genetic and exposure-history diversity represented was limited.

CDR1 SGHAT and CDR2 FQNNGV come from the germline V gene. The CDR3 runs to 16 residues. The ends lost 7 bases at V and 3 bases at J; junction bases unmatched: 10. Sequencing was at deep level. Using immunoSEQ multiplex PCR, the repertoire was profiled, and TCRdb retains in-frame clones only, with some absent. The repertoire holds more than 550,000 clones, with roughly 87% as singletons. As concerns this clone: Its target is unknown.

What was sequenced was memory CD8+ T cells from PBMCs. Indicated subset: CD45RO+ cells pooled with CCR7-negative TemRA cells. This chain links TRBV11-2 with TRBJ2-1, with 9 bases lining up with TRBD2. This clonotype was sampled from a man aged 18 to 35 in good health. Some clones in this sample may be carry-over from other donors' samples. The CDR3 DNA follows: TGTGCCAGCACCAAGAGCGGGAGGAGGGGCTACAATGAGCAGTTCTTC. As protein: CASTKSGRRGYNEQFF.